Each of the 21 T cell receptor beta chains below was sequenced from the same sample in a study of T cell responses to AZD1222 COVID-19 vaccine (dated by TCRdb to about 2021). The sample's time point, from its label and the paper: baseline before first vaccination. Libraries were prepared through the immunoSEQ multiplex PCR assay. This immuneACCESS table, as held by TCRdb, lists in-frame sequences with V and J called but not all clones. Of the missing ones, under half trace to an unresolved V gene in checked studies; the others have no known cause. In all, the sample holds more than 95,000 clones, and roughly 90% of those were seen once. The ten most abundant clones make up 3.5% to 4.5% of the sample. The material was peripheral blood, obtained on day 0 of AZD1222 vaccination. These receptor sequences come from an adult in good health.

In its sample, this clone was seen once. V and J are TRBV5-1 and TRBJ1-4; 8 nucleotides align to TRBD1. Germline trimming cut 4 bases from V and 10 bases from J; bases unmatched to any gene: 12. Germline CDR1 is SGHRS and CDR2 is YFSETQ. This CDR3 contains 15 residues. CDR3 nucleotides: TGCGCCAGCAGCGGAGGACAGGGAGGAGGTGGAAAACTGTTTTTT. This sequence encodes CASSGGQGGGGKLFF. The whole variable domain, filled in from reference TRBV5-1 and TRBJ1-4, reads KAGVTQTPRYLIKTRGQQVTLSCSPISGHRSVSWYQQTPGQGLQFLFEYFSETQRNKGNFPGRFSGRQFSNSRSEMNVSTLELGDSALYLCASSGGQGGGGKLFFGSGTQLSVL.

The rearrangement links TRBV5-1 to TRBJ1-2; D unresolved. The CDR3 extends over 15 amino acids. The germline V and J ends were trimmed by 0 bases and 8 bases, with 17 bases remaining between them. Looked up from germline, CDR1 is SGHRS and CDR2 is YFSETQ. The CDR3 here is CASSLEVGWQAGYTF. The CDR3 DNA is TGCGCCAGCAGCTTGGAAGTAGGGTGGCAAGCCGGCTACACCTTC.

To note about this clone: Other nucleotide sequences in the sample specify the same CDR3. The chain joins TRBV7-9 to TRBJ1-6, with no clear D. The length of the CDR3 is 12 residues. The germline V gene has CDR1 SEHNR and CDR2 FQNEAQ (reference sequence). V was shortened by 4 bases and J by 7 bases, with 5 bases between the two germline ends. CDR3 residues: CASSSSNSPLHF. CDR3 coding DNA: TGTGCCAGCAGCTCCTCAAATTCACCCCTCCACTTT.

This sequence joins TRBV6-1 and TRBJ1-5, with D unresolved. CDR1 and CDR2 from the germline V gene are MNHNS and SASEGT. The V end lost 2 bases, the J end lost 1 base, and 3 bases lay between the germline ends. CDR3 length: 13 amino acids. In DNA, the CDR3 is TGTGCCAGCAGTGAATTGAGCAATCAGCCCCAGCATTTT. Amino acids: CASSELSNQPQHF.

V gene TRBV30 combines with J gene TRBJ1-4; maybe TRBD1 (5 bases). V was pared by 4 bases and J by 3 bases, with 15 bases between. The CDR3 is made up of 15 amino acids. Germline CDR1 reads GTSNPN; CDR2 reads SVGIG (reference sequence). CDR3 loop: CAWTDVRVANEKLFF. As DNA, the CDR3 is TGTGCCTGGACGGACGTCAGGGTGGCTAATGAAAAACTGTTTTTT.

This clone was seen once. The chain recombines TRBV4-3 with TRBJ2-1; 8 nucleotides align to TRBD2. The CDR3 has 17 residues. Germline CDR1 and CDR2: LGHNA and YSLEER. V trimming: 4 bases; J trimming: 0 bases; junction bases outside the gene matches: 8. The CDR3 loop reads CASSPRGRGGSYNEQFF. The CDR3 bases are TGCGCCAGCAGCCCAAGGGGTCGGGGGGGCTCCTACAATGAGCAGTTCTTC.

This rearrangement joins TRBV4-3 to TRBJ1-4, with TRBD1 as a possible D gene (6 bases). Germline loops: CDR1 LGHNA, CDR2 YSLEER. Between the trimmed V and J ends, which lost 0 bases and 2 bases, there was a span of 13 bases. This CDR3 is built from 17 residues. CDR3 region: CASSQDARGYTNEKLFF. In DNA form, the CDR3 reads TGCGCCAGCAGCCAAGATGCCAGGGGTTATACTAATGAAAAACTGTTTTTT.

V and J are TRBV28 and TRBJ1-1; 8 nucleotides align to TRBD1. Germline V lookup: CDR1 MDHEN, CDR2 SYDVKM. The CDR3 runs to 14 residues. J was trimmed by 0 bases and V by 3 bases; bases with no gene match: 0. The CDR3 is CASSLDRVNTEAFF. The CDR3 DNA is TGTGCCAGCAGTTTGGACAGGGTGAACACTGAAGCTTTCTTT. Drawing the rest from reference TRBV28 and TRBJ1-1, the complete variable domain is DVKVTQSSRYLVKRTGEKVFLECVQDMDHENMFWYRQDPGLGLRLIYFSYDVKMKEKGDIPEGYSVSREKKERFSLILESASTNQTSMYLCASSLDRVNTEAFFGQGTRLTVV.

V gene TRBV5-6 combines with J gene TRBJ2-7; 7 bases agree with TRBD2. This CDR3 comprises 15 residues. Germline V gene lookup returns CDR1 SGHDT and CDR2 YYEEEE. Unmatched junction bases numbered 5, after V lost 2 bases and J lost 0 bases. CDR3 sequence (DNA): TGTGCCAGCAGCTTAAAGACTAGCCGCTCCTACGAGCAGTACTTC. Translating it yields CASSLKTSRSYEQYF. Filled out from reference TRBV5-6 and TRBJ2-7, the complete variable domain reads DAGVTQSPTHLIKTRGQQVTLRCSPKSGHDTVSWYQQALGQGPQFIFQYYEEEERQRGNFPDRFSGHQFPNYSSELNVNALLLGDSALYLCASSLKTSRSYEQYFGPGTRLTVT.

The chain recombines TRBV6-5 with TRBJ1-2; D possibly corresponds to TRBD1 (5 bases). CDR3 size: 15 residues. V was shortened by 1 base and J by 1 base, with 10 bases between the two germline ends. CDR1 is MNHEY and CDR2 is SVGAGI in the germline V gene. The CDR3 spells CASSYWMGDNYGYTF. The DNA of the CDR3 is TGTGCCAGCAGTTACTGGATGGGGGATAACTATGGCTACACCTTC.

The chain joins TRBV6-7 to TRBJ1-5; D gene uncertain. TRBV6-7 qualifies as an ORF whose function is uncertain. Trimming cost V 1 base and J 9 bases, with 19 bases left between them. The CDR3 is 16 residues long. This chain's CDR3 is CASSYWWSWGGRPQHF. The CDR3 coding sequence is TGTGCCAGCAGTTACTGGTGGAGCTGGGGAGGGAGGCCCCAGCATTTT.

The chain recombines TRBV6-1 with TRBJ1-6; 7 bases agree with TRBD1. The J segment lost 7 bases and the V segment lost 2 bases, leaving 5 bases of the junction unmatched. CDR3 size: 15 residues. In germline, CDR1 is MNHNS, CDR2 SASEGT. The CDR3, as DNA: TGTGCCAGCAGTGAATCGGCAGGGGGGAATTCACCCCTCCACTTT. It translates to CASSESAGGNSPLHF.

This chain connects TRBV9 to TRBJ2-5, with D possibly matching TRBD2 (5 bases). The CDR3 is 14 amino acids. Germline CDR1 SGDLS, CDR2 YYNGEE. V was clipped by 5 bases and J by 3 bases, with 14 bases between them. The CDR3 here is CASSASGIEETQYF. The CDR3 DNA sequence: TGTGCCAGCAGTGCATCCGGGATTGAAGAGACCCAGTACTTC.

The CDR3 reads CASSLTLRTGPDTQYF. DNA of the CDR3: TGTGCCAGCAGCTTAACGCTCCGGACAGGGCCAGATACGCAGTATTTT. This rearrangement joins TRBV7-9 to TRBJ2-3, with 8 bases identical to TRBD1. J gave up 4 bases and V 2 bases, and 8 bases lay outside the gene matches. The CDR3 contains 16 residues. Looked up from germline, CDR1 is SEHNR and CDR2 is FQNEAQ (reference sequence).

Regarding this clone: Other nucleotide sequences in the sample specify the same CDR3. The chain couples TRBV19 to TRBJ2-7, with TRBD1 matching 9 bases. The CDR3 totals 13 residues. Germline trimming cut 5 bases from V and 3 bases from J; bases unmatched to any gene: 2. Germline CDR1 reads LNHDA; CDR2 reads SQIVND (reference sequence). The DNA for the CDR3 is TGTGCCAGTAGTCGACAGGGGGACTACGAGCAGTACTTC. Residues: CASSRQGDYEQYF. Full variable domain (missing parts from reference TRBV19 and TRBJ2-7): DGGITQSPKYLFRKEGQNVTLSCEQNLNHDAMYWYRQDPGQGLRLIYYSQIVNDFQKGDIAEGYSVSREKKESFPLTVTSAQKNPTAFYLCASSRQGDYEQYFGPGTRLTVT.

CDR3 amino acids: CASGEGGISYGYTF. The CDR3 DNA reads TGTGCCAGCGGCGAAGGGGGCATAAGCTATGGCTACACCTTC. J is TRBJ1-2 and V is TRBV5-4, with 7 bases fitting TRBD1. J gave up 4 bases and V 7 bases, and 10 bases lay outside the gene matches. CDR1 is SGHNT, CDR2 YYREEE, per germline (reference sequence). The CDR3 consists of 14 residues.

The J gene is TRBJ2-2, the V gene TRBV9; D is uncertain. The CDR3 has 13 amino acids. The V and J ends lost 7 bases and 1 base respectively, with 8 bases between them. The V gene's germline CDR1 is SGDLS and CDR2 YYNGEE. The DNA of the CDR3 is TGTGCCAGCGCAAAGATGAACACCGGGGAGCTGTTTTTT. Protein sequence: CASAKMNTGELFF.

The chain employs TRBV7-9 and TRBJ1-2; 9 bases are shared with TRBD1. Germline V lookup: CDR1 SEHNR, CDR2 FQNEAQ (reference sequence). Losses at the gene ends were 6 bases for V and 3 bases for J; bases not matched to a gene: 5. CDR3 size: 14 residues. The CDR3 spells CASRGTGSHYGYTF. CDR3 bases: TGTGCCAGCAGGGGGACAGGGAGTCACTATGGCTACACCTTC.

The chain recombines TRBV5-6 with TRBJ2-5, with TRBD1 matching over 7 bases. The germline V gene encodes CDR1 SGHDT and CDR2 YYEEEE. Trimming took 2 bases from V and 5 from J; bases not matched to a gene: 3. CDR3 length equals 13 residues. CDR3 residues: CASSFQQGETQYF. CDR3 coding DNA: TGTGCCAGCAGCTTTCAACAGGGGGAGACCCAGTACTTC.

This rearrangement joins TRBV10-3 to TRBJ1-2, with TRBD1 as a possible D gene (6 bases). Trimming cost V 2 bases and J 8 bases, with 12 bases left between them. The germline gives CDR1 ENHRY, CDR2 SYGVKD. This CDR3 contains 13 residues. DNA for the CDR3: TGTGCCATCAGTGAGGACAGGCCAGAAGGCTACACCTTC. Translating gives CAISEDRPEGYTF.

There are a few counts of this clone. The chain couples TRBV6-4 to TRBJ2-5; 8 bases map to TRBD2. With V trimmed by 3 bases and J by 4 bases, 10 bases remained unmatched. The CDR3 consists of 16 residues. Germline V gene lookup returns CDR1 MRHNA and CDR2 SNTAGT. The CDR3 sequence: CASSESDGGGRETQYF. As DNA, the CDR3 is TGTGCCAGCAGTGAATCGGACGGGGGGGGCCGAGAGACCCAGTACTTC.